Following are 22 T cell receptor beta chains from one sample sequenced in a study of CXCR3-negative and CXCR3-positive naive CD8 T cells (dated by TCRdb to the late 2010s). The instrument given in TCRdb is NextSeq 550. The Human TCR Profiling Kit (MiLaboratory) was used to make UMI-labeled 5' RACE TRB cDNA libraries. Following reprocessing of the reads by TCRdb, the data hold one row per CDR3 protein sequence and no DNA is available. This sample's table has entries for about 130,000 distinct CDR3 sequences. The top ten hold less than 0.3% of the sample. Sequenced material: naive CXCR3- CD8+ T cells from blood. Taken with the paper, the label for cell subset or site translates to: CD45RO-CCR7+CD27+CD95- naive CD8+ T cells lacking CXCR3 (TNR3-). These receptors all stem from a human donor in good health. Some clones in this sample may be carry-over from other donors' samples.

The V and J genes are TRBV4-2 and TRBJ2-1; with no DNA, the TCRdb D assignment of TRBD2 cannot be verified. Germline V gene data show CDR1 as LGHNA and CDR2 as YNFKEQ. The CDR3 spans 15 residues. The chain's CDR3 is CASSPGTSHSDEQFF.

V is TRBV18 and J is TRBJ1-5; the TCRdb D gene call, TRBD1, has no DNA to confirm it. Germline V gives CDR1 KGHSH, CDR2 LQKENI. The CDR3 spans 18 residues. Here the CDR3 reads CASSPRETGTIGNQPQHF.

This rearrangement joins TRBV19 to TRBJ2-1; TCRdb gives TRBD2 as the D gene, but with no DNA this cannot be confirmed. The CDR3 sequence is 16 residues long. Germline CDR1 is LNHDA and CDR2 is SQIVND (reference sequence). The CDR3 region is CASSIKPGLAGIEQFF.

V is TRBV11-3 and J is TRBJ2-1; with no DNA, the TCRdb D assignment of TRBD1 cannot be verified. The CDR3 has 12 amino acids. Germline CDR1 is SGHNT and CDR2 is YENEEA. The CDR3 spells CASSLDSNEQFF.

The gene calls are TRBV29-1 and TRBJ2-1; absent DNA, TCRdb's TRBD2 call cannot be checked. CDR3 length equals 17 residues. Germline V gene data show CDR1 as SQVTM and CDR2 as ANQGSEA. CDR3 in amino acids: CSVEDGPRGLVYNEQFF.

The CDR3: CASSPGQGPGGEQYF. V and J are TRBV11-2 and TRBJ2-7; absent DNA, TCRdb's TRBD1 call cannot be checked. Looked up from germline, CDR1 is SGHAT and CDR2 is FQNNGV. There are 15 residues in the CDR3.

The chain uses TRBV28 and TRBJ2-1; lacking DNA, the TRBD2 call made by TCRdb goes unchecked. CDR3 size: 18 residues. The germline V gene has CDR1 MDHEN and CDR2 SYDVKM. CDR3 loop: CASRKWTSGRSSYNEQFF.

The chain has TRBV6-6 and TRBJ1-5; TCRdb proposes TRBD1, but this gene call is untestable without DNA. CDR1 MNHNY and CDR2 SVGAGI come from the germline V gene (reference sequence). This CDR3 has 11 residues. The CDR3: CATGTPRPQHF.

The chain employs TRBV29-1 and TRBJ2-7. There are 11 residues in the CDR3. Per the germline V gene, CDR1 is SQVTM and CDR2 is ANQGSEA. The CDR3 loop is CSVEGLHEQYF.

The chain couples TRBV4-2 to TRBJ1-1. Germline V gene lookup returns CDR1 LGHNA and CDR2 YNFKEQ. CDR3 size: 14 residues. The CDR3 spells CASSQVGTFAEAFF.

The chain's CDR3 is CASSLIAGSSYNEQFF. J is TRBJ2-1 and V is TRBV7-3. Germline-derived CDR1 and CDR2 are SGHTA and FQGTGA. CDR3 size: 16 residues. The entire variable domain, with the rest obtained from reference TRBV7-3 and TRBJ2-1, is as follows: GAGVSQTPSNKVTEKGKYVELRCDPISGHTALYWYRQSLGQGPEFLIYFQGTGAADDSGLPNDRFFAVRPEGSVSTLKIQRTERGDSAVYLCASSLIAGSSYNEQFFGPGTRLTVL.

V and J are TRBV11-2 and TRBJ2-7; TCRdb picks TRBD1, but there is no DNA to check that call. Germline V gives CDR1 SGHAT, CDR2 FQNNGV. The CDR3 covers 15 residues. CDR3 amino acids: CASSPPQGPPYEQYF.

This sequence joins TRBV20-1 and TRBJ2-1; checking the TCRdb D call of TRBD1 is not possible without DNA. The CDR3 has 14 residues. Germline V gene lookup returns CDR1 DFQATT and CDR2 SNEGSKA (reference sequence). Here the CDR3 reads CSARAQGSVNEQFF.

V gene TRBV28 combines with J gene TRBJ2-7; the TRBD2 assignment by TCRdb is unverifiable without DNA. Germline assignment: CDR1 MDHEN and CDR2 SYDVKM. This CDR3 has 14 residues. CDR3: CASSLQGTSAEQYF.

This chain links TRBV12-3 or TRBV12-4 with TRBJ2-5; TCRdb calls TRBD1, which cannot be checked without DNA. This CDR3 region has 16 residues. This CDR3 reads CASSQSGTKSQETQYF.

This chain connects TRBV5-1 to TRBJ2-1; TCRdb picks TRBD2, but there is no DNA to check that call. Germline CDR1 is SGHRS and CDR2 is YFSETQ. This CDR3 spans 13 amino acids. This CDR3 is CASSLGGANEQFF.

This chain joins TRBV4-1 and TRBJ2-1. There are 20 residues in the CDR3. Germline V lookup: CDR1 MGHRA, CDR2 YSYEKL. CDR3 loop: CASSQVFPRRLTGPNNEQFF.

The chain is built from TRBV3-1 and TRBJ2-1; no DNA is available, so the TRBD1 call from TCRdb remains unchecked. There are 16 residues in the CDR3. Germline V CDR1 and CDR2: LGHDT, YNNKEL (reference sequence). CDR3 sequence: CASSQQGGGSYNEQFF.

The gene calls are TRBV20-1 and TRBJ2-3. Germline V gene lookup returns CDR1 DFQATT and CDR2 SNEGSKA (reference sequence). The CDR3 spans 13 residues. Here the CDR3 reads CSARDPTSDTQYF.

The chain's CDR3 is CASSLGGAGANVLTF. This rearrangement joins TRBV12-3 or TRBV12-4 to TRBJ2-6. The CDR3 extends over 15 amino acids.

V is TRBV7-9 and J is TRBJ2-7. Germline V gene sequence: CDR1 SEHNR, CDR2 FQNEAQ (reference sequence). The CDR3 covers 14 residues. CDR3 residues: CASSFSVDSYEQYF.

The J gene is TRBJ2-7, the V gene TRBV13; the D call from TCRdb, TRBD2, cannot be confirmed without DNA. This CDR3 has 15 residues. Germline V lookup: CDR1 PRHDT, CDR2 FYEKMQ (reference sequence). The CDR3 reads CASSLGVAGGYEQYF.